This section outlines one TCR beta chain sequence together with its context. This sample's time point: recipient sample about 28 days before transplant, after cytoreduction. This record comes from a study of T cell clonotyping in hematopoietic cell transplantation. V was pared by 7 bases and J by 8 bases, with 14 bases of the junction left unmatched. CDR3 length: 16 residues. Germline loops: CDR1 MNHNY, CDR2 SVGAGI (reference sequence). This table comes from immunoSEQ multiplex PCR, and its TCRdb copy is limited to in-frame clones, with some not included. The sample holds 13,000 or so clones; approximately 88% are singletons and the top ten take 16%.

This clonotype was sampled from a man between 60 and 75 years old with acute myeloid leukemia. Some clones in this sample may be carry-over from other donors' samples. This chain links TRBV6-6 with TRBJ1-4; TRBD1 agrees at 9 bases. The sequences come from peripheral blood mononuclear cells, collected before stem cell transplant. The CDR3 sequence is CASTVGSGTGREKLFF. DNA for the CDR3: TGTGCCAGCACAGTGGGCTCCGGGACAGGGCGAGAAAAACTGTTTTTT.